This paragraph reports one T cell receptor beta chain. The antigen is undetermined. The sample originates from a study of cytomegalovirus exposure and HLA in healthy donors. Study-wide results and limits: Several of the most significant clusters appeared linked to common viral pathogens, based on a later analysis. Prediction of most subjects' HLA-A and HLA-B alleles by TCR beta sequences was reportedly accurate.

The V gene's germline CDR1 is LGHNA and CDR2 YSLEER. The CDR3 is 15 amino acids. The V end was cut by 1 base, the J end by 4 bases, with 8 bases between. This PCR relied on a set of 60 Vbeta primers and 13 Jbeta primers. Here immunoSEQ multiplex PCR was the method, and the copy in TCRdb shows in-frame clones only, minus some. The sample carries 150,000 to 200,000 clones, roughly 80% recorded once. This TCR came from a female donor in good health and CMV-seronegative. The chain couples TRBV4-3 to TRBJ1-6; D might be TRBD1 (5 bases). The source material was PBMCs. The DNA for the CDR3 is TGCGCCAGCAGCCAAGTTCCAGGGTATAATTCACCCCTCCACTTT. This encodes CASSQVPGYNSPLHF.